This paragraph reports one T cell receptor beta chain. Its antigen is still unknown. This entry belongs to a study of CD8 T cells in ankylosing spondylitis. The germline V gene has CDR1 SQVTM and CDR2 ANQGSEA. V was clipped by 7 bases and J by 1 base, with 13 bases between them. CDR3 length equals 14 residues. Study-level points and caveats: According to the report, clones linked to the disease were significantly enriched in matched synovial fluid samples taken from ankylosing spondylitis patients. A TCR beta motif made of several highly homologous variants seemed typical of ankylosing spondylitis blood.

Quantitative barcoded 5'-RACE was used to prepare TCR beta libraries. TCRdb passed the 5' RACE reads through MiXCR, listing each CDR3 protein once. Here the sample spans about 340,000 distinct CDR3 sequences, approximately 22% being singletons. The sequenced sample was blood, either unsorted or a sorted T cell fraction (not recorded which). The chain has TRBV29-1 and TRBJ1-4; D unclear. The TCR originated in a male donor with ankylosing spondylitis or in good health (not recorded which). CDR3 sequence reads: CSAFSGRTNEKLFF. The DNA of the CDR3 is TGCAGCGCTTTTTCAGGTCGAACTAATGAAAAACTGTTTTTT. The whole variable domain, filled in from reference TRBV29-1 and TRBJ1-4, reads SAVISQKPSRDICQRGTSLTIQCQVDSQVTMMFWYRQQPGQSLTLIATANQGSEATYESGFVIDKFPISRPNLTFSTLTVSNMSPEDSSIYLCSAFSGRTNEKLFFGSGTQLSVL.